This passage covers 2 T cell receptor beta chains from one sample sequenced in a study of shared clonotypes between healthy human individuals. Sequenced by immunoSEQ multiplex PCR; TCRdb stores in-frame clones only, minus some. The table lists hundreds of thousands of clones, approximately 79% of them singletons. The sequenced material came from memory CD4+ T cells sorted from blood. Regarding subset: CD45RA-negative fraction. The receptor set was obtained from a woman aged 25 to 39 in good health.

This clone was seen only a few times. The same CDR3 also results from other DNA sequences found in this sample. The rearrangement links TRBV5-1 to TRBJ2-1, with D unclear. The V end lost 0 bases, the J end lost 1 base, and 8 bases lay between the germline ends. This CDR3 region has 15 residues. Germline V gene lookup returns CDR1 SGHRS and CDR2 YFSETQ. The chain's CDR3 is CASSLDVSSYNEQFF. CDR3 nucleotides: TGCGCCAGCAGCTTGGATGTGAGTTCCTACAATGAGCAGTTCTTC.

In this sample, this clone turned up many times. Distinct nucleotide sequences in the sample also encode this CDR3. The chain links TRBV5-1 to TRBJ2-1; D may be TRBD2 (5 bases). This CDR3 has 15 amino acids. V shed 0 bases and J shed 4 bases, with 11 bases lying between them. Germline CDR1 is SGHRS and CDR2 is YFSETQ. The CDR3 bases are TGCGCCAGCAGCTTGGATAGCGTCTCATACAATGAGCAGTTCTTC. Amino acid sequence: CASSLDSVSYNEQFF.